The rows below give T cell receptor beta chains drawn from one sample of a study of blood T cell repertoires in COVID-19. TCRdb keeps only in-frame clones here, not all; method: immunoSEQ multiplex PCR. The sample has 90,000 to 150,000 clones, over 75% seen once. The specimen was peripheral blood. The origin of the receptors is a man in his fifties with acute or convalescent COVID-19. The CDR3 runs from the conserved cysteine through the conserved F or W. D genes are given only for firm matches. Size values are once, few and many counts, or a class for expanded clones, and some rows have none.

V	D	J	size	CDR3	DNA
TRBV12-5	TRBD1	TRBJ1-5	-	CASGPSDREYSNQPQHF	TGTGCTAGTGGTCCCTCAGACAGGGAATATAGCAATCAGCCCCAGCATTTT
TRBV11-2	-	TRBJ2-2	-	CASSPLSVNTGELFF	TGTGCCAGCAGCCCATTGTCGGTAAACACCGGGGAGCTGTTTTTT
TRBV7-9	-	TRBJ2-1	once	CASSLPNTNSHEQFF	TGTGCCAGCAGCTTGCCCAATACCAATAGCCATGAGCAGTTCTTC
TRBV3-1/TRBV3-2	TRBD2	TRBJ2-3	-	CASSPGLATKGDTQYF	TGTGCCAGCAGCCCAGGACTAGCAACTAAGGGGGATACGCAGTATTTT
TRBV24-1	TRBD2	TRBJ2-2	-	CATSDPTSGGTGELFF	TGTGCCACCAGTGACCCGACTAGCGGAGGGACCGGGGAGCTGTTTTTT
TRBV14	TRBD2	TRBJ2-2	-	CASSQDGRVTTGELFF	TGTGCCAGCAGCCAAGATGGGAGGGTCACCACCGGGGAGCTGTTTTTT
TRBV4-1	TRBD1	TRBJ1-5	few	CASSQVQGGYQPQHF	TGCGCCAGCAGCCAAGTACAGGGGGGTTATCAGCCCCAGCATTTT
TRBV27	-	TRBJ2-7	-	CASSWGDIYEQYF	TGTGCCAGCAGCTGGGGGGATATCTACGAGCAGTACTTC
TRBV3-1/TRBV3-2	-	TRBJ1-6	few	CASSQVWGGVNSPLHF	TGTGCCAGCAGCCAAGTTTGGGGGGGGGTGAATTCACCCCTCCACTTT
TRBV3-1/TRBV3-2	-	TRBJ1-1	-	CASSQELVRTEAFF	TGTGCCAGCAGCCAGGAGCTGGTACGCACTGAAGCTTTCTTT
TRBV19	-	TRBJ1-3	once	CASKQTFSGNTIYF	TGTGCCAGTAAGCAAACCTTCTCTGGAAACACCATATATTTT
TRBV5-5	-	TRBJ2-1	-	CASSPTSESYNEQFF	TGTGCCAGCAGCCCGACTTCGGAGTCCTACAATGAGCAGTTCTTC
TRBV5-6	TRBD1	TRBJ2-7	once	CASSPGTGTYEQYF	TGTGCCAGCAGCCCCGGGACAGGTACCTACGAGCAGTACTTC
TRBV5-1	TRBD2	TRBJ2-4	-	CASSFGSGGPETQYF	TGCGCCAGCAGCTTCGGATCGGGAGGGCCCGAGACTCAGTACTTC
TRBV29-1	-	TRBJ2-5	-	CSVAFQETQYF	TGCAGCGTTGCATTCCAAGAGACCCAGTACTTC
TRBV6-1	-	TRBJ2-4	-	CASSEDRAGFKNIQYF	TGTGCCAGCAGTGAAGACAGGGCAGGATTTAAAAACATTCAGTACTTC
TRBV15	TRBD2	TRBJ2-7	-	CATSKGTSGSYEQYF	TGTGCCACCAGCAAGGGAACTAGCGGCTCCTACGAGCAGTACTTC
TRBV18	-	TRBJ2-1	-	CASSPQGDSEQFF	TGTGCCAGCTCACCTCAGGGGGACTCAGAGCAGTTCTTC
TRBV19	TRBD1	TRBJ2-2	few	CASSPDREMAGELFF	TGTGCCAGTAGTCCGGACAGGGAAATGGCCGGGGAGCTGTTTTTT
TRBV4-1	TRBD1	TRBJ1-2	-	CASSHRTGEIYGYTF	TGCGCCAGCAGCCACAGGACAGGGGAGATCTATGGCTACACCTTC
TRBV11-2	-	TRBJ2-3	-	CASSVGTYTDTQYF	TGTGCCAGCAGCGTTGGGACTTACACAGATACGCAGTATTTT
TRBV11-2	-	TRBJ2-3	-	CASSLEAGQGTDTQYF	TGTGCCAGCAGCTTAGAGGCAGGGCAAGGCACAGATACGCAGTATTTT
TRBV6-5	TRBD2	TRBJ2-1	-	CASSYSLAGVISEQFF	TGTGCCAGCAGTTACTCACTAGCGGGGGTAATATCCGAGCAGTTCTTC
TRBV25-1	-	TRBJ2-1	-	CASSELRDTYNEQFF	TGTGCCAGCAGTGAATTAAGGGACACATACAATGAGCAGTTCTTC
TRBV3-1/TRBV3-2	-	TRBJ2-5	-	CASSHPEGGLSQETQYF	TGTGCCAGCAGCCATCCGGAGGGGGGGCTTTCGCAAGAGACCCAGTACTTC
TRBV2	-	TRBJ1-4	few	CASSAPSGDGPDEKLFF	TGTGCCAGCAGTGCCCCTTCAGGGGATGGGCCTGATGAAAAACTGTTTTTT
TRBV7-6	-	TRBJ2-5	once	CASSLEASSAETQYF	TGTGCCAGCAGCTTAGAGGCATCGAGCGCCGAGACCCAGTACTTC
TRBV2	TRBD1	TRBJ2-4	-	CASSEGQGIQYF	TGTGCCAGCAGCGAGGGACAGGGCATTCAGTACTTC
TRBV3-1/TRBV3-2	-	TRBJ1-6	few	CASSQDGISPLHF	TGTGCCAGCAGCCAAGACGGGATCTCACCCCTCCACTTT
TRBV5-4	TRBD1	TRBJ1-1	-	CASSLLDRGRDTEAFF	TGTGCCAGCAGCTTGTTAGACAGGGGGCGGGACACTGAAGCTTTCTTT
TRBV4-1	TRBD1	TRBJ2-1	-	CASSRIGPGGQFF	TGCGCCAGCAGCCGAATCGGTCCAGGGGGGCAGTTCTTC
TRBV19	-	TRBJ2-1	-	CASSIGTPGRGEQFF	TGTGCCAGTAGTATAGGGACTCCTGGTCGGGGTGAGCAGTTCTTC
TRBV6-5	TRBD1	TRBJ1-6	-	CASRGQGASSPLHF	TGTGCCAGCAGGGGACAGGGGGCGAGTTCACCCCTCCACTTT
TRBV5-6	TRBD1	TRBJ1-1	-	CASRAGTENTEAFF	TGTGCCAGCAGAGCCGGGACAGAGAACACTGAAGCTTTCTTT
TRBV4-1	TRBD2	TRBJ2-1	-	CASSHISGATYNEQFF	TGCGCCAGCAGCCATATTAGCGGGGCTACATACAATGAGCAGTTCTTC
TRBV18	TRBD1	TRBJ1-2	-	CASSPTGENYGYTF	TGTGCCAGCTCACCTACAGGGGAAAACTATGGCTACACCTTC
TRBV2	TRBD1	TRBJ2-7	-	CASGPPGTGFYEQYF	TGTGCCAGCGGCCCACCCGGGACAGGATTCTACGAGCAGTACTTC
TRBV11-3	-	TRBJ2-7	-	CASSLAVEGEQYF	TGTGCCAGCAGCTTAGCGGTTGAGGGCGAGCAGTACTTC
TRBV5-1	-	TRBJ2-7	-	CASSFPGDSYEQYF	TGCGCCAGCAGCTTCCCAGGGGACTCCTACGAGCAGTACTTC
TRBV7-6	-	TRBJ1-3	-	CASSLSISLGAHSGNTIYF	TGTGCCAGCAGCTTATCCATAAGTTTAGGGGCCCACTCTGGAAACACCATATATTTT
TRBV30	TRBD1	TRBJ1-3	-	CAWSGKGASDRNTIYF	TGTGCCTGGAGTGGGAAGGGGGCAAGTGATAGAAACACCATATATTTT
TRBV5-1	-	TRBJ1-4	-	CASSTGTNEKLFF	TGCGCCAGCAGCACCGGGACTAATGAAAAACTGTTTTTT